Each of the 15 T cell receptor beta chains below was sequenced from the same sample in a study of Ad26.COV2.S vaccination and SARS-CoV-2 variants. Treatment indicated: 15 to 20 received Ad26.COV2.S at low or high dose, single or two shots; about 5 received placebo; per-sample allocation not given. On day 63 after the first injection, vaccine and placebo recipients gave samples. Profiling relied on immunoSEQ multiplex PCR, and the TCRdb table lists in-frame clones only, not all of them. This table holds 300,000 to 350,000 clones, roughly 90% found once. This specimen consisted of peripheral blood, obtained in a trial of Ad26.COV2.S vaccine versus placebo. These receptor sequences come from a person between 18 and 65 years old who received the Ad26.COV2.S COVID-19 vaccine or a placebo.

The CDR3 loop reads CASSLNGGANEQFF. CDR3 DNA: TGTGCCAGCAGTTTAAACGGGGGAGCCAATGAGCAGTTCTTC. V and J are TRBV27 and TRBJ2-1; D might be TRBD2 (6 bases). The CDR3 has 14 amino acids. From germline, CDR1 is MNHEY and CDR2 SMNVEV (reference sequence). V was trimmed by 2 bases and J by 6 bases, leaving 11 bases between them.

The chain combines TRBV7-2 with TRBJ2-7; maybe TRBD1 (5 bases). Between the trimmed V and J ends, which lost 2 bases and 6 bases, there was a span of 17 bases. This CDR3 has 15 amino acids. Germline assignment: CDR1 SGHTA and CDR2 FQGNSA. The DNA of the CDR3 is TGTGCCAGCAGCTTATATTGGACACCACCCTCCGAGCAGTACTTC. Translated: CASSLYWTPPSEQYF. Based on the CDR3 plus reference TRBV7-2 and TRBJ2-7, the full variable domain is GAGVSQSPSNKVTEKGKDVELRCDPISGHTALYWYRQSLGQGLEFLIYFQGNSAPDKSGLPSDRFSAERTGGSVSTLTIQRTQQEDSAVYLCASSLYWTPPSEQYFGPGTRLTVT.

CDR3 bases: TGTGCCAGCAGTTACAGGGGGACAGGGGGCACTGAAGCTTTCTTT. Its translation: CASSYRGTGGTEAFF. The chain couples TRBV6-6 to TRBJ1-1; 11 bases line up with TRBD1. CDR3 length equals 15 residues. From germline, CDR1 is MNHNY and CDR2 SVGAGI (reference sequence). The V and J ends lost 2 bases and 4 bases, in that order; junction bases with no gene match: 3.

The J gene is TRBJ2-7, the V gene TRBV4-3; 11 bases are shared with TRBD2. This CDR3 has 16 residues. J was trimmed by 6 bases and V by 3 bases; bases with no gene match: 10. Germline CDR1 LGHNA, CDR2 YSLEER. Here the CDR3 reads CASSQASGGYPSEQYF. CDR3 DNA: TGCGCCAGCAGCCAGGCTAGCGGGGGGTATCCGTCCGAGCAGTACTTC.

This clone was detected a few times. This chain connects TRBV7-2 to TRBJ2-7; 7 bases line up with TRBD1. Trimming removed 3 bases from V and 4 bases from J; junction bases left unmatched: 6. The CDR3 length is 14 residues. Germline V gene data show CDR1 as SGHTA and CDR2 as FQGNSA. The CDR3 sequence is CASSFPGQQYEQYF. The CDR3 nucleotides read TGTGCCAGCAGCTTTCCGGGACAGCAATACGAGCAGTACTTC.

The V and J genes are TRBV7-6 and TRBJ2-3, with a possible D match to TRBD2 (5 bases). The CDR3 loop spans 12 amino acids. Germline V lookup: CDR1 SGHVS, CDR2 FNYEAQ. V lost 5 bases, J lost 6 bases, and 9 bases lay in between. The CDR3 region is CASSMPGDTQYF. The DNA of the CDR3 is TGTGCCAGCAGCATGCCGGGGGATACGCAGTATTTT. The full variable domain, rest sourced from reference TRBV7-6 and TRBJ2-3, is GAGVSQSPRYKVTKRGQDVALRCDPISGHVSLYWYRQALGQGPEFLTYFNYEAQQDKSGLPNDRFSAERPEGSISTLTIQRTEQRDSAMYRCASSMPGDTQYFGPGTRLTVL.

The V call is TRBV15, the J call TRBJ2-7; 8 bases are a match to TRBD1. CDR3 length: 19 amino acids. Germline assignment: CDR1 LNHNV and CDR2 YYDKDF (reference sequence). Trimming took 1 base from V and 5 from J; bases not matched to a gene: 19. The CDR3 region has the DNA TGTGCCACCAGCAGAGTCCACTACCTCCACAGGGGGAATAGAGACGAGCAGTACTTC. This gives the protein CATSRVHYLHRGNRDEQYF.

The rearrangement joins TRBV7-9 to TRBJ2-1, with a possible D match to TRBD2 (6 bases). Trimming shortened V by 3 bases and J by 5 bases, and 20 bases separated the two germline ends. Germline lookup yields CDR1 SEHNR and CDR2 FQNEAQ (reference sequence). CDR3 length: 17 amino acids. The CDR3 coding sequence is TGTGCCAGCAGCTTGCTCCAGGTACGGGAGACCGACAATGAGCAGTTCTTC. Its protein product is CASSLLQVRETDNEQFF.

DNA of the CDR3: TGTGCCAGCAGTGAAGACCCGTACACTGAAGCTTTCTTT. It encodes CASSEDPYTEAFF. V and J are TRBV2 and TRBJ1-1, with unresolved D. The germline gives CDR1 SNHLY, CDR2 FYNNEI. CDR3 size: 13 residues. V gave up 1 base and J gave up 3 bases, with 6 bases separating them.

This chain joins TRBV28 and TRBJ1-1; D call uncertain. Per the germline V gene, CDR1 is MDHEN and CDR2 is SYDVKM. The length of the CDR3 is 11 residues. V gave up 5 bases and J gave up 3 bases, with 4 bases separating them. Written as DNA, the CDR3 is TGTGCCAGCAGTCAGTACACTGAAGCTTTCTTT. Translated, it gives CASSQYTEAFF.

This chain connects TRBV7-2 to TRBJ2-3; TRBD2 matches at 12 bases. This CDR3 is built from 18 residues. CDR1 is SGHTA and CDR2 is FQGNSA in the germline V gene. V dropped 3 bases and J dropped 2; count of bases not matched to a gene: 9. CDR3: CASSFTSGGMYFTDTQYF. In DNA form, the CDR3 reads TGTGCCAGCAGCTTTACTAGCGGGGGGATGTACTTCACAGATACGCAGTATTTT. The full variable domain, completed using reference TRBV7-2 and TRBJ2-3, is GAGVSQSPSNKVTEKGKDVELRCDPISGHTALYWYRQSLGQGLEFLIYFQGNSAPDKSGLPSDRFSAERTGGSVSTLTIQRTQQEDSAVYLCASSFTSGGMYFTDTQYFGPGTRLTVL.

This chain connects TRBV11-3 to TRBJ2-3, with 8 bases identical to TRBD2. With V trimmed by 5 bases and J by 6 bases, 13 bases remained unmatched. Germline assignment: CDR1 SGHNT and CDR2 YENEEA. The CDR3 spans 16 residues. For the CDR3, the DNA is TGTGCCAGCAGCGTCGGAGGGACTAGTGCGGGGGATACGCAGTATTTT. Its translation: CASSVGGTSAGDTQYF.

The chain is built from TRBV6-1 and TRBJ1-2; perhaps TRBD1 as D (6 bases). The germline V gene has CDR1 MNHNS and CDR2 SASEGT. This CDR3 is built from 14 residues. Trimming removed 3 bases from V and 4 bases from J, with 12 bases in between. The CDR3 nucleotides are TGTGCCAGCAGTGATGGAGGGGGAATCTATGGCTACACCTTC. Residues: CASSDGGGIYGYTF.

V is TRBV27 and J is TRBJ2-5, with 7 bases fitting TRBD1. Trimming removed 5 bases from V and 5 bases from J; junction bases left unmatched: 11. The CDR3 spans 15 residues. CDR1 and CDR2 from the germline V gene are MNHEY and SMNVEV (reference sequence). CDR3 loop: CASSLRQGREETQYF. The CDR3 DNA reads TGTGCCAGCAGTCTCCGACAGGGCAGGGAGGAGACCCAGTACTTC.

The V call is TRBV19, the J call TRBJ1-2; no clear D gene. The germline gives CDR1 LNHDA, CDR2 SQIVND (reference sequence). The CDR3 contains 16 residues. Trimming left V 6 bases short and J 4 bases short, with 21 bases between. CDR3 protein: CASSLPVVQQLYGYTF. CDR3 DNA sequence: TGTGCCAGTAGCTTACCCGTCGTCCAGCAGCTCTATGGCTACACCTTC.